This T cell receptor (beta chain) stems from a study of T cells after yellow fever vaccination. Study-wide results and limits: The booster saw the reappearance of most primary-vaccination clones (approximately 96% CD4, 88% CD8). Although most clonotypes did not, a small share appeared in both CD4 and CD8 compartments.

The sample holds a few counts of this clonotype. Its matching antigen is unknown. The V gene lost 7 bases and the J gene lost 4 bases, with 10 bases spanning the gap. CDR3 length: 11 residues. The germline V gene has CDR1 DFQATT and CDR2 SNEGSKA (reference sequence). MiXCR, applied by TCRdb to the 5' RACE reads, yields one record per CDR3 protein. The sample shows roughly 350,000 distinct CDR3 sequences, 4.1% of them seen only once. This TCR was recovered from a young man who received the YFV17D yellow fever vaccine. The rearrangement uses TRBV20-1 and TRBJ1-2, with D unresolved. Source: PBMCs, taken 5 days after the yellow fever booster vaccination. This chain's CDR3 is CSGAATYGYTF. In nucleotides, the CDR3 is TGCAGTGGGGCGGCCACCTATGGCTACACCTTC.